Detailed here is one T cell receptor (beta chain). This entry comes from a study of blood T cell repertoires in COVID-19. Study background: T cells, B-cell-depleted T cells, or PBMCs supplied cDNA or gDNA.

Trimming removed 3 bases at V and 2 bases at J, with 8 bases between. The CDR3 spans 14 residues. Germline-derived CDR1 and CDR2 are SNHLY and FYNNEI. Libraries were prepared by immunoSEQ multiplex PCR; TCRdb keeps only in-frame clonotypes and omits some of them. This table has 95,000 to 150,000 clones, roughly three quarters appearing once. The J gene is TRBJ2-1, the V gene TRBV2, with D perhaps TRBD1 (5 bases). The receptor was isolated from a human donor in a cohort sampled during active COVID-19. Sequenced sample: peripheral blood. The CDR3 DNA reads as TGTGCCAGCAGTGATCGACAGCCCTACAATGAGCAGTTCTTC. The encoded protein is CASSDRQPYNEQFF.